The rows below give T cell receptor beta chains drawn from one sample of a study of Ad26.COV2.S vaccination and SARS-CoV-2 variants. Here immunoSEQ multiplex PCR was the method, and the copy in TCRdb shows in-frame clones only, minus some. This sample yields hundreds of thousands of clones, of which approximately 92% are seen a single time; just over 2.5% belongs to the top ten. The input for sequencing was peripheral blood, taken in a trial of Ad26.COV2.S vaccine versus placebo. The source of these receptors is a person aged 18-60 years who received the Ad26.COV2.S COVID-19 vaccine or a placebo. The CDR3 runs from the conserved cysteine through the conserved F or W. D genes are given only for firm matches. The listing skips clone size in some rows; elsewhere it reads once, few, many or a size class.

clone size,J gene,D gene,V gene,CDR3 DNA,CDR3 protein
NA,TRBJ2-3,NA,TRBV7-2,TGTGCCAGCAAGGCTAGCACAGATACGCAGTATTTT,CASKASTDTQYF
NA,TRBJ1-6,NA,TRBV2,TGTGCCAGCAGTGCGCAGGGCTCCTATAATTCACCCCTCCACTTT,CASSAQGSYNSPLHF
once,TRBJ1-2,NA,TRBV7-9,TGTGCCAGCAGCTCCAGCCAGAGCTTCTATGGCTACACCTTC,CASSSSQSFYGYTF
NA,TRBJ2-5,NA,TRBV29-1,TGCAGCGTTGAGGGGGGAGAGACCCAGTACTTC,CSVEGGETQYF
NA,TRBJ1-5,NA,TRBV2,TGTGCCAGCAGGGTGGGACCGATGTCTGGCAATCAGCCCCAGCATTTT,CASRVGPMSGNQPQHF
once,TRBJ2-5,NA,TRBV21-1,TGTGCCAGCACTACAGGTAGGACACTCCAAGAGACCCAGTACTTC,CASTTGRTLQETQYF
NA,TRBJ1-1,NA,TRBV7-3,TGTGCCAGCGCGCCCTGGGGAGGAGGTCGAGCTTTCTTT,CASAPWGGGRAFF
NA,TRBJ2-5,NA,TRBV19,TGTGCCAGTAGTATAGGAACTTACCAAGAGACCCAGTACTTC,CASSIGTYQETQYF
NA,TRBJ2-1,TRBD2,TRBV24-1,TGTGCCACCAGTGCCACCGGGCCTAGCGGGAGGCAGGATGAGCAGTTCTTC,CATSATGPSGRQDEQFF
NA,TRBJ1-5,NA,TRBV7-9,TGTGCCAGCAGCTTAGGGGAGGCCGATAGCAATCAGCCCCAGCATTTT,CASSLGEADSNQPQHF
NA,TRBJ2-7,NA,TRBV7-8,TGTGCCAGCAGCTTGACCGGGACCCAGGGTTACGAGCAGTACTTC,CASSLTGTQGYEQYF
once,TRBJ2-7,NA,TRBV14,TGTGCCAGCAGCCAAGAGGACAGAATTATCTACGAGCAGTACTTC,CASSQEDRIIYEQYF
once,TRBJ1-5,NA,TRBV5-4,TGTGCCAGCAGCTTGGGGGGGGATAGCAATCAGCCCCAGCATTTT,CASSLGGDSNQPQHF
NA,TRBJ2-2,NA,TRBV16,TGTGCCAGCAGCCAATACCCGGGGGACACCGGGGAGCTGTTTTTT,CASSQYPGDTGELFF
NA,TRBJ1-2,NA,TRBV10-3,TGTGCCATCAGTGCGGTCGGAGGGAATGGCTACACCTTC,CAISAVGGNGYTF
once,TRBJ2-2,TRBD1,TRBV28,TGTGCCAGCAGTTTCCACCACGGGACAGGTGCCACCGGGGAGCTGTTTTTT,CASSFHHGTGATGELFF
NA,TRBJ2-6,NA,TRBV3-1/TRBV3-2,TGTGCCAGCGATGGGAGGGGGGCCAACGTCCTGACTTTC,CASDGRGANVLTF
NA,TRBJ1-1,TRBD1,TRBV10-3,TGTGCCATCAGTGAGTCTCCGGGACAGGGGGCTAGGATCACTGAAGCTTTCTTT,CAISESPGQGARITEAFF
NA,TRBJ1-2,NA,TRBV7-9,TGTGCCAGCAGCTTAGACGGCGTCTATGGCTACACCTTC,CASSLDGVYGYTF
NA,TRBJ1-2,NA,TRBV20-1,TGCAGTCCGCCGGGTGGCTACACCTTC,CSPPGGYTF
few,TRBJ1-1,NA,TRBV7-8,TGTGCCAGCAGCTCCTACAGGAACACTGAAGCTTTCTTT,CASSSYRNTEAFF
few,TRBJ1-5,NA,TRBV6-4,TGTGCCAGCAGTGACTCGAAGGGGTGCCGGGGGCCCCAGCATTTT,CASSDSKGCRGPQHF
NA,TRBJ2-4,NA,TRBV2,TGTGCCAGCAGCGTGCAAGGATCCATTCAGTACTTC,CASSVQGSIQYF
NA,TRBJ1-1,NA,TRBV4-1,TGCGCCAGCAGCCGGATGGTAGGGGCCACTGAAGCTTTCTTT,CASSRMVGATEAFF
NA,TRBJ1-4,NA,TRBV5-4,TGTGCCAGCAGCATTGGAGGGCGGGGAGCAACTAATGAAAAACTGTTTTTT,CASSIGGRGATNEKLFF
few,TRBJ1-4,NA,TRBV28,TGTGTGACCCGGGAGGGTGCAACTAATGAAAAACTGTTTTTT,CVTREGATNEKLFF
NA,TRBJ2-7,NA,TRBV18,TGTGCCAGCTCACCACAATCCAGGGCTGACGAGCAGTACTTC,CASSPQSRADEQYF